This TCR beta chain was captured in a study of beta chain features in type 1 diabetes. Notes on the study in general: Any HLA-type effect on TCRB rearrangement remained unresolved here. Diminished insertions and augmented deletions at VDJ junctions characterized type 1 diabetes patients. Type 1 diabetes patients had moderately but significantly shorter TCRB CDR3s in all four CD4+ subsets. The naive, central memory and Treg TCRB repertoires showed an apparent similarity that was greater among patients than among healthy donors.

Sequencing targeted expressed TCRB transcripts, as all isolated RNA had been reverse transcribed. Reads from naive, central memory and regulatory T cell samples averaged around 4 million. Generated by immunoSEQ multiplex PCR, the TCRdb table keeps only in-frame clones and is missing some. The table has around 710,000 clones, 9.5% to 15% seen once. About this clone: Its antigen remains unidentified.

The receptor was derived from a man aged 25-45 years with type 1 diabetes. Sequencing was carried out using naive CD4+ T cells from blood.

CDR3 DNA sequence: TGTGCCAGCAGCCCAATGGGGGCGAGCACAGATACGCAGTATTTT. This sequence encodes CASSPMGASTDTQYF. The rearrangement uses TRBV7-6 and TRBJ2-3, with a possible D match to TRBD1 (6 bases). This CDR3 has 15 amino acids. V was pared by 5 bases and J by 0 bases, with 12 bases between. Germline V gives CDR1 SGHVS, CDR2 FNYEAQ.